Listed below are T cell receptor beta chains from one sample, sequenced in a study of PD-1 blockade in classical Hodgkin lymphoma. The table came from immunoSEQ multiplex PCR; TCRdb's copy has only in-frame clones and leaves some out. The table lists 10,000 to 15,000 clones, around 80% of them singletons. The sample was CD4+ T cells from blood, taken at baseline. The receptors stem from a human donor with classical Hodgkin lymphoma. CDR3s include the opening cysteine and the closing phenylalanine or tryptophan. Each record gives: D gene, J gene, clone size, CDR3 length, V gene, CDR3 DNA, CDR3 protein. The D gene is left open where the match is weak. A row's size may be missing; if present it is once, few, many or a size class.

>NA|TRBJ1-1|NA|15|TRBV6-5
TGTGCCAGCGTTCCACAGGGTTGGATGAACACTGAAGCTTTCTTT
CASVPQGWMNTEAFF
>TRBD1|TRBJ2-7|NA|15|TRBV5-4
TGTGCCAGCAGCCCCGGACAGGCCCGCTCCTACGAGCAGTACTTC
CASSPGQARSYEQYF
>TRBD2|TRBJ2-5|once|15|TRBV5-4
TGTGCCAGCAGCCCTAGCGGGGTCGTGAGAGAGACCCAGTACTTC
CASSPSGVVRETQYF
>NA|TRBJ1-5|NA|15|TRBV6-5
TGTGCCAGCAGTTTAAAAAGGGGGGTCAATCAGCCCCAGCATTTT
CASSLKRGVNQPQHF
>NA|TRBJ2-7|NA|13|TRBV5-1
TGCGCCAGCAGCCCGGGATCCTCCTACGAGCAGTACTTC
CASSPGSSYEQYF
>NA|TRBJ2-7|NA|13|TRBV7-7
TGTGCCAGCAGCTCGGGGGTCTCCTACGAGCAGTACTTC
CASSSGVSYEQYF
>NA|TRBJ2-4|NA|19|TRBV12-2
TGTGCAAGCACCCCCCCTTGTTGCGGGCCCGCTATAGCCAAAAACATTCAGTACTTC
CASTPPCCGPAIAKNIQYF
>NA|TRBJ1-5|NA|15|TRBV15
TGTGCCACCAGCAGAGAGGCAGGAGACAATCAGCCCCAGCATTTT
CATSREAGDNQPQHF
>NA|TRBJ1-2|NA|12|TRBV5-1
TGCGCCAGCAGACCGGGTACCTATGGCTACACCTTC
CASRPGTYGYTF
>NA|TRBJ2-7|NA|13|TRBV30
TGTGCCTGGAGTCGAGGGGGTGGGTACGAGCAGTACTTC
CAWSRGGGYEQYF
>TRBD1|TRBJ2-5|NA|16|TRBV5-6
TGTGCCAGCAGCTTGTTGCGGGACAGGGTACAAGAGACCCAGTACTTC
CASSLLRDRVQETQYF
>NA|TRBJ2-7|NA|14|TRBV7-2
TGTGCCAGCAGCTTAACATCGGTCTCCTACGAGCAGTACTTC
CASSLTSVSYEQYF
>NA|TRBJ2-7|NA|13|TRBV29-1
TGCAGCGCAAAAAACAGGTTGACCTACGAGCAGTACTTC
CSAKNRLTYEQYF
>NA|TRBJ1-5|few|13|TRBV19
TGTGCCAGTACCGAACAGGGACATCAGCCCCAGCATTTT
CASTEQGHQPQHF
>NA|TRBJ1-6|few|14|TRBV15
TGTGCCACCAAGCAGGACCGGGGACGGTCACCCCTCCACTTT
CATKQDRGRSPLHF
>TRBD1|TRBJ1-6|NA|15|TRBV5-1
TGCGCCAGCAGCTTGGCCGGACAGGGAAGCTCACCCCTCCACTTT
CASSLAGQGSSPLHF
>NA|TRBJ2-1|once|14|TRBV7-7
TGTGCTAGCAGCTCCGGGACGCATTACAATGAGCAGTTCTTC
CASSSGTHYNEQFF
>TRBD2|TRBJ2-1|few|17|TRBV2
TGTGCCAGCAGTGAATGGCCTAGCGGGGTGTCCTACAATGAGCAGTTCTTC
CASSEWPSGVSYNEQFF
>NA|TRBJ2-6|NA|16|TRBV4-1
TGCGCCAGCAGCCATACACTGAGCTCTGGGGCCAACGTCCTGACTTTC
CASSHTLSSGANVLTF
>NA|TRBJ1-1|NA|15|TRBV2
TGTGCCAGCAGTGAAGCGCTTCCGGGGAACACTGAAGCTTTCTTT
CASSEALPGNTEAFF
>TRBD2|TRBJ2-7|NA|15|TRBV4-3
TGCGCCAGCAGCCAAGTGGGACTAGCGACCTACGAGCAGTACTTC
CASSQVGLATYEQYF
>TRBD1|TRBJ2-5|NA|14|TRBV7-9
TGTGCCAGCAAATTAAGGGGGCTGCAAGAGACCCAGTACTTC
CASKLRGLQETQYF
>TRBD1|TRBJ2-5|NA|13|TRBV7-2
TGTGCCAGCAGCTACGACAGGGCCGAGGGGCAGTACTTC
CASSYDRAEGQYF
>TRBD1|TRBJ2-7|NA|14|TRBV19
TGTGCCAGTAGCCTTCGGGGGACAGGTAACGAGCAGTACTTC
CASSLRGTGNEQYF
>NA|TRBJ1-5|NA|15|TRBV6-1
TGTGCCAGCAGTCTCGGGACACCGGGGGGTCAGCCCCAGCATTTT
CASSLGTPGGQPQHF
>TRBD1|TRBJ2-3|NA|16|TRBV5-4
TGTGCCAGCAACAAACCGGGACAGGGTGTTGGAGATACGCAGTATTTT
CASNKPGQGVGDTQYF
>TRBD2|TRBJ2-3|NA|12|TRBV15
TGTGCCACCAGTAGCGGGGCGGGGACGCAGTATTTT
CATSSGAGTQYF
>NA|TRBJ1-6|NA|13|TRBV9
TGTGCCAGCAGCGTAGGCAGGAATTCACCCCTCCACTTT
CASSVGRNSPLHF
>NA|TRBJ2-1|NA|13|TRBV19
TGTGCCAGTAGTGCGCAGGGTCCTGGTGAGCAGTTCTTC
CASSAQGPGEQFF
>NA|TRBJ1-2|few|12|TRBV5-4
TGTGCCAGCAGCTTGCGGGAGGAAGGCTACACCTTC
CASSLREEGYTF
>NA|TRBJ2-1|NA|15|TRBV19
TGTGCCAGTAGTACTCGTTCCGGGACCTACAATGAGCAGTTCTTC
CASSTRSGTYNEQFF
>NA|TRBJ1-6|NA|15|TRBV7-6
TGTGCCAGCAGCTTACAGGGCTCCTATAATTCACCCCTCCACTTT
CASSLQGSYNSPLHF
>NA|TRBJ1-1|NA|16|TRBV23-1
TGCGCCAGCAGTATTTACAGGGCCTCTTTGAACACTGAAGCTTTCTTT
CASSIYRASLNTEAFF
>NA|TRBJ2-3|NA|16|TRBV5-4
TGTGCCAGCAGTACCCGAGGGTGGGCTAGCACAGATACGCAGTATTTT
CASSTRGWASTDTQYF
>TRBD1|TRBJ2-5|NA|14|TRBV11-2
TGTGCCAGCAGCCGGGACAGGGCAGGGGAGACCCAGTACTTC
CASSRDRAGETQYF
>TRBD1|TRBJ1-2|once|14|TRBV7-9
TGTGCCAGCAGCTTAGCTACAGGGGGCGCGGGCTACACCTTC
CASSLATGGAGYTF
>NA|TRBJ2-1|once|13|TRBV7-3
TGTGCCAGCAGCTTAACAAGAAGTGGGGAGCAGTTCTTC
CASSLTRSGEQFF
>TRBD1|TRBJ1-1|NA|15|TRBV9
TGTGCCAGCAGCGCAACCGGGACAGAAGACACTGAAGCTTTCTTT
CASSATGTEDTEAFF
>TRBD1|TRBJ2-2|NA|16|TRBV5-4
TGTGCCAGCAGTCGGACAGGGGGCGCGGACACCGGGGAGCTGTTTTTT
CASSRTGGADTGELFF
>NA|TRBJ2-1|NA|14|TRBV7-2
TGTGCCAGCAGCTTAGTCCGATCGCCCAATGAGCAGTTCTTC
CASSLVRSPNEQFF
>NA|TRBJ1-3|few|13|TRBV10-3
TGTGCCATCAGTCCAGCCTCTGGAAACACCATATATTTT
CAISPASGNTIYF
>NA|TRBJ1-2|NA|13|TRBV19
TGTGCCAGCCCCGCCAGTGCTAACTATGGCTACACCTTC
CASPASANYGYTF
>NA|TRBJ2-1|NA|14|TRBV7-2
TGTGCCAGCAGCTTAGGTCATAGTAGCAATGAGCAGTTCTTC
CASSLGHSSNEQFF